This T cell receptor (beta chain) was identified in a study of T cells in Graves' hyperthyroidism and ophthalmopathy. Regarding the study as a whole: Blood also showed most of the thyroid clonotypes that were expanded above 0.001. Model output signaled ophthalmopathy a median about 6.3 months ahead of onset. Stable hyperthyroidism was separated from ophthalmopathy by a model based on 13 V-J features.

Germline V gene data show CDR1 as SGHAT and CDR2 as FQDESV (reference sequence). The CDR3 has 11 amino acids. The V gene lost 3 bases and the J gene lost 5 bases, with 4 bases spanning the gap. This clonotype appeared many times. Its antigen is undetermined. Amplification targeted TCR beta CDR3 regions from RNA transcripts. RT-PCR in the first round (using the HTBI primer set) targeted the TCR CDR3. TCRdb re-called the multiplex PCR reads through MiXCR, storing one row per CDR3 protein. Among a few hundred thousand distinct CDR3 sequences listed, roughly 22% were seen once. Sequenced sample: blood. The rearrangement links TRBV11-1 to TRBJ2-5; D is ambiguous. The source of this sequence is a man aged 25-45 years with Graves' ophthalmopathy. The CDR3 region is CASSFFETQYF. The CDR3 region has the DNA TGTGCCAGCAGCTTTTTCGAGACCCAGTACTTC.